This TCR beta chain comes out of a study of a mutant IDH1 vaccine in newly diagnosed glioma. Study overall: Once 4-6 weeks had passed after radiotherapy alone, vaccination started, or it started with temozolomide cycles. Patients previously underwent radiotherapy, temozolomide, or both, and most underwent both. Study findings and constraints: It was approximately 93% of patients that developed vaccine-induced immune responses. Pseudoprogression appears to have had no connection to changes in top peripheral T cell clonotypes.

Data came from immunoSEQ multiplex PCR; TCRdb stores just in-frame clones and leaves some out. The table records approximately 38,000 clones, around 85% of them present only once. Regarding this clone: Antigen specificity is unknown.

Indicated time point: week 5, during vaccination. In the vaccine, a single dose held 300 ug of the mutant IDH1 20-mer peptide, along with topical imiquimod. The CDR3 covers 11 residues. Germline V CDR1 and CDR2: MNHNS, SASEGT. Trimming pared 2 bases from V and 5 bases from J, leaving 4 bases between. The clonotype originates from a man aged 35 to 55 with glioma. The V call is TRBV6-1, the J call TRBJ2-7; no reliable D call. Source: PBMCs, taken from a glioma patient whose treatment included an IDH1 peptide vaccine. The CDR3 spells CASSEPDEQYF. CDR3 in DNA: TGTGCCAGCAGTGAACCCGACGAGCAGTACTTC.